The 10 T cell receptor beta chains listed next were all sequenced from one sample in a study of blood T cell repertoires in COVID-19. Measured with immunoSEQ multiplex PCR; TCRdb has only the in-frame clones, and not every one. The profile shows 65,000 to 75,000 clones, roughly 79% of them singletons. Sequencing used peripheral blood. These receptors originate from a man aged 65 to 85 with acute or convalescent COVID-19.

This clone was seen a handful of times. The CDR3 loop reads CASSESAAADTQYF. DNA of the CDR3: TGCGCCAGCAGTGAGTCTGCAGCGGCAGATACGCAGTATTTT. The chain links TRBV10-1 to TRBJ2-3, with D perhaps TRBD2 (5 bases). This CDR3 contains 14 residues. Germline V CDR1 and CDR2: WNHNN, SYGVQD (reference sequence). V was clipped by 0 bases and J by 4 bases, with 8 bases between them.

J is TRBJ2-3 and V is TRBV29-1; 12 bases are shared with TRBD2. This CDR3 spans 20 amino acids. J lost 0 bases, V lost 0 bases, and 13 bases had no gene match. CDR1 and CDR2 (germline): SQVTM, ANQGSEA. The CDR3 coding sequence is TGCAGCGTTGAAGATCTATCGCTAGCGGGAGGGCCGGGTAGCACAGATACGCAGTATTTT. Protein product: CSVEDLSLAGGPGSTDTQYF.

The CDR3 here is CASTPEGARDSYEQYF. The CDR3 DNA is TGCGCCAGCACCCCCGAGGGGGCCCGGGACTCCTACGAGCAGTACTTC. The chain employs TRBV23-1 and TRBJ2-7, with TRBD1 matching 7 bases. TRBV23-1 is placed among ORFs of uncertain function. This CDR3 spans 16 amino acids. With V trimmed by 7 bases and J by 0 bases, 12 bases remained unmatched.

This clone appeared once. V gene TRBV24-1 combines with J gene TRBJ2-1; possibly TRBD2 for D (6 bases). The germline V and J ends were trimmed by 5 bases and 9 bases, with 13 bases remaining between them. Looked up from germline, CDR1 is KGHDR and CDR2 is SFDVKD. The CDR3 sequence is 13 residues long. The CDR3 here is CATSAVGLIEQFF. CDR3 nucleotide sequence: TGTGCCACCAGTGCCGTGGGACTTATTGAGCAGTTCTTC.

V gene TRBV19 combines with J gene TRBJ1-4; the D is unclear. The CDR3 extends over 14 amino acids. Per the germline V gene, CDR1 is LNHDA and CDR2 is SQIVND (reference sequence). V lost 5 bases to trimming and J lost 11 bases, with 18 bases between them. The CDR3 nucleotides are TGTGCCAGTAGTCGCCAGGCGGAACAGCGGAAACTGTTTTTT. Encoded protein: CASSRQAEQRKLFF.

The chain links TRBV19 to TRBJ1-5; 8 bases line up with TRBD1. Germline CDR1 and CDR2: LNHDA and SQIVND (reference sequence). The CDR3 has 18 residues. The J segment lost 0 bases and the V segment lost 5 bases, leaving 12 bases of the junction unmatched. CDR3 nucleotides: TGTGCCAGTAGTCCTGGGACAGGACGGGGTGATAGCAATCAGCCCCAGCATTTT. Its translation is CASSPGTGRGDSNQPQHF.

A single count supports this clone. The chain employs TRBV28 and TRBJ1-2; 9 nucleotides align to TRBD1. The CDR3 totals 10 residues. The ends lost 7 bases at V and 13 bases at J; junction bases unmatched: 4. CDR1 and CDR2 (germline): MDHEN, SYDVKM. The DNA of the CDR3 is TGTGCCAGCACCGACAGGGGGATCACCTTC. Translated: CASTDRGITF.

This clone was picked up a small number of times. The chain uses TRBV19 and TRBJ2-7; D is unclear. CDR3 length: 11 amino acids. The germline V and J ends were trimmed by 5 bases and 4 bases, with 6 bases remaining between them. From germline, CDR1 is LNHDA and CDR2 SQIVND (reference sequence). CDR3 protein: CASSSAYEQYF. The CDR3 region has the DNA TGTGCCAGTAGTTCAGCGTACGAGCAGTACTTC.

This chain joins TRBV7-9 and TRBJ1-5, with 10 nucleotides matching TRBD1. The V gene end was trimmed by 4 bases and the J gene end by 5 bases; junction bases not matched to a gene: 14. The CDR3 length is 18 residues. Germline assignment: CDR1 SEHNR and CDR2 FQNEAQ (reference sequence). The CDR3 nucleotides read TGTGCCAGCAGCTCTACCGGGACAGGGGCTTTCATCGATCAGCCCCAGCATTTT. This gives the protein CASSSTGTGAFIDQPQHF.

This clone was recorded once. At one end, the junction sequence differs from germline, possibly due to a read error. The rearrangement joins TRBV2 to TRBJ2-7; 8 bases match TRBD1. Germline lookup yields CDR1 SNHLY and CDR2 FYNNEI. This CDR3 spans 12 amino acids. This CDR3 is CASSRLQGESDF. The CDR3 coding sequence is TGTGCCAGCAGCCGCCTACAGGGGGAAAGTGACTTC.